This entry concerns a single T cell receptor (beta chain). The data are from a study of technical replicates of blood from a few donors. Sequenced by immunoSEQ multiplex PCR; TCRdb stores in-frame clones only, minus some. This sample has around 100,000 clones; 85% to 95% occur once, and the top ten carry 0.34%. Trimming took off 5 bases at V and 8 bases at J, with 12 bases between the two ends. The germline V gene encodes CDR1 MNHEY and CDR2 SMNVEV (reference sequence). This CDR3 has 12 amino acids. The chain couples TRBV27 to TRBJ1-1, with D perhaps TRBD1 (5 bases). Sequencing input: T cells isolated from PBMCs. The receptor was derived from a human donor in good health. The CDR3 DNA reads as TGTGCCAGCAGTCGGGGGAAAGGGGAAGCTTTCTTT. As protein: CASSRGKGEAFF.